These T cell receptor beta chains were read from a single sample in a study of blood T cell repertoires in COVID-19. Clones were sequenced by immunoSEQ multiplex PCR, and TCRdb holds only the in-frame ones, with some missing. The data show 200,000 to 300,000 clones, with roughly nine tenths seen just once and approximately 4.3% held by the top ten. The specimen sequenced was peripheral blood. The receptors derive from a man aged 60 to 75 who had recovered from COVID-19. Each CDR3 is given with its conserved first and last residue. D genes are given only for firm matches. Expanded clones get a size class; other rows say once, few or many, or leave the size out.

d_gene | j_gene | v_gene | abundance | CDR3aa | CDR3nt
. | TRBJ2-5 | TRBV18 | once | CASSPNSGGWTQYF | TGTGCCAGCTCACCCAACTCAGGGGGGTGGACCCAGTACTTC
TRBD1 | TRBJ1-6 | TRBV25-1 | . | CASSVTGGRSPLHF | TGTGCCAGCAGTGTAACAGGGGGCAGGTCACCCCTCCACTTT
TRBD1 | TRBJ1-6 | TRBV5-1 | . | CASSESQGATYNSPLHF | TGCGCCAGCAGCGAGAGTCAGGGGGCGACCTATAATTCACCCCTCCACTTT
. | TRBJ2-7 | TRBV30 | . | CALFYPFGNYEQYF | TGTGCCTTGTTCTACCCCTTCGGGAACTACGAGCAGTACTTC
TRBD2 | TRBJ2-5 | TRBV2 | . | CASSARLAEETQYF | TGTGCCAGCAGTGCCCGACTAGCGGAGGAGACCCAGTACTTC
TRBD1 | TRBJ1-1 | TRBV2 | . | CASAPTGRTEAFF | TGTGCCAGCGCCCCGACAGGGAGAACTGAAGCTTTCTTT
TRBD1 | TRBJ1-3 | TRBV10-3 | . | CAIRPGQGEGNTIYF | TGTGCCATCAGGCCGGGACAGGGGGAAGGAAACACCATATATTTT
TRBD1 | TRBJ1-1 | TRBV19 | . | CASSRDRGPTEAFF | TGTGCCAGTAGCCGGGACAGGGGGCCCACTGAAGCTTTCTTT
. | TRBJ1-4 | TRBV19 | . | CASSMGLVPTNEKLFF | TGTGCCAGTAGTATGGGCTTGGTACCAACTAATGAAAAACTGTTTTTT
. | TRBJ2-5 | TRBV24-1 | . | CATSDLGLHQETQYF | TGTGCCACCAGTGATTTGGGACTGCATCAAGAGACCCAGTACTTC
. | TRBJ1-2 | TRBV30 | once | CAWTRQIPPTGYTF | TGTGCCTGGACACGACAAATACCCCCAACAGGCTACACCTTC
TRBD1 | TRBJ1-3 | TRBV4-1 | . | CASSQEKDRADSGNTIYF | TGCGCCAGCAGCCAAGAAAAGGACAGGGCTGACTCTGGAAACACCATATATTTT
TRBD2 | TRBJ2-3 | TRBV5-1 | . | CASSSGTSGGQDTQYF | TGCGCCAGCAGCTCCGGGACTAGCGGGGGGCAAGATACGCAGTATTTT
. | TRBJ2-2 | TRBV7-2 | . | CASSPLAGELFF | TGTGCCAGCAGCCCCCTCGCCGGGGAGCTGTTTTTT
. | TRBJ2-5 | TRBV4-2 | . | CASSFRPSVQETQYF | TGTGCCAGCAGCTTCAGACCTAGCGTGCAGGAGACCCAGTACTTC
. | TRBJ1-2 | TRBV7-2 | . | CASSPSTALRGYTF | TGTGCCAGCAGCCCCAGCACGGCTCTGCGGGGCTACACCTTC
. | TRBJ2-2 | TRBV29-1 | . | CSVGNQRGTGELFF | TGCAGCGTTGGAAACCAGCGTGGTACCGGGGAGCTGTTTTTT
TRBD1 | TRBJ1-4 | TRBV19 | . | CASSKTGGGEKLFF | TGTGCCAGTAGTAAGACAGGGGGCGGCGAAAAACTGTTTTTT
. | TRBJ1-1 | TRBV29-1 | . | CSVEDPGSEAFF | TGCAGCGTTGAAGATCCCGGGTCTGAAGCTTTCTTT
. | TRBJ1-1 | TRBV6-5 | . | CASTEDRLTEAFF | TGTGCCAGCACCGAAGACAGGCTGACTGAAGCTTTCTTT
. | TRBJ1-6 | TRBV21-1 | . | CASSKGRQDVDRNSPLHF | TGTGCCAGCAGCAAAGGGAGACAGGACGTAGACCGGAATTCACCCCTCCACTTT
TRBD1 | TRBJ1-2 | TRBV6-6 | . | CASSHMVRRQGRDYGYTF | TGTGCCAGCAGTCACATGGTACGGCGACAGGGAAGAGACTATGGCTACACCTTC
. | TRBJ1-6 | TRBV5-5 | . | CASSFRVAVYNSPLHF | TGTGCCAGCAGCTTCCGTGTGGCGGTCTATAATTCACCCCTCCACTTT
TRBD1 | TRBJ2-7 | TRBV13 | . | CASQSVTGYGEQYF | TGTGCCAGCCAGTCGGTGACAGGGTATGGCGAGCAGTACTTC
. | TRBJ1-3 | TRBV2 | . | CASSDFGGSGNTIYF | TGTGCCAGCAGTGATTTCGGGGGCTCTGGAAACACCATATATTTT
TRBD2 | TRBJ2-1 | TRBV7-2 | . | CASSRDYFPDEQFF | TGTGCCAGCAGCCGGGACTACTTTCCGGATGAGCAGTTCTTC
TRBD2 | TRBJ2-7 | TRBV5-1 | . | CASRPLPGLAAQGEQYF | TGCGCCAGCAGGCCGCTACCGGGACTAGCGGCACAAGGCGAGCAGTACTTC
. | TRBJ1-1 | TRBV3-1/TRBV3-2 | once | CASSLNTVTEAFF | TGTGCCAGCAGCCTGAATACAGTCACTGAAGCTTTCTTT
. | TRBJ2-5 | TRBV18 | . | CASSPPRGETQYF | TGTGCCAGCTCACCACCGAGGGGGGAGACCCAGTACTTC
TRBD1 | TRBJ2-1 | TRBV19 | . | CASRLRDSSSYNEQFF | TGTGCCAGTAGACTCCGGGACAGCAGCTCCTACAATGAGCAGTTCTTC
. | TRBJ2-7 | TRBV9 | . | CASSLSGDSYEQYF | TGTGCCAGCAGCTTATCAGGGGATTCCTACGAGCAGTACTTC
TRBD2 | TRBJ2-3 | TRBV6-4 | once | CASSQSSGGADTQYF | TGTGCCAGCAGTCAGTCTAGCGGGGGGGCAGATACGCAGTATTTT
TRBD1 | TRBJ2-7 | TRBV3-1/TRBV3-2 | . | CASSPWDRDYEQYF | TGTGCCAGCAGCCCTTGGGACAGGGACTACGAGCAGTACTTC
TRBD1 | TRBJ1-3 | TRBV5-5 | . | CASHRGSGNTIYF | TGTGCCAGCCACAGGGGCTCTGGAAACACCATATATTTT
. | TRBJ1-5 | TRBV12-3/TRBV12-4 | . | CASSSVGLQPQHF | TGTGCCAGCAGTTCCGTGGGGCTTCAGCCCCAGCATTTT
TRBD1 | TRBJ2-7 | TRBV5-1 | . | CASSDSRDRGSYEQYF | TGCGCCAGCAGCGACTCCCGGGACAGGGGATCCTACGAGCAGTACTTC
. | TRBJ2-2 | TRBV19 | . | CASSIDGGQGELFF | TGTGCCAGTAGTATAGATGGGGGCCAGGGGGAGCTGTTTTTT
. | TRBJ1-3 | TRBV12-3/TRBV12-4 | many | CASSPLLNTIYF | TGTGCCAGCAGCCCCCTTTTAAACACCATATATTTT
. | TRBJ1-5 | TRBV5-1 | . | CASSLGPAQNQPQHF | TGCGCCAGCAGCTTGGGGCCCGCTCAAAATCAGCCCCAGCATTTT
. | TRBJ1-5 | TRBV6-1 | once | CASSDHRHQPQHF | TGTGCCAGCAGTGACCACAGGCATCAGCCCCAGCATTTT
TRBD2 | TRBJ2-1 | TRBV7-3 | . | CASSLSGGSSYNEQFF | TGTGCCAGCAGCTTATCGGGCGGGAGCTCCTACAATGAGCAGTTCTTC